This TCR beta chain was recovered during a study of blood T cell repertoires in COVID-19. Study-level information: The United States, Italy and Spain were the sources of the acute and convalescent COVID-19 samples. Nucleic acid was either cDNA or gDNA, and it came from T cells, B-cell-depleted T cells, or PBMCs.

In the original workflow: Estimation of nucleated cell counts relied on the amplification of reference gene primers. Assay used: immunoSEQ multiplex PCR; TCRdb lists only in-frame clones, some missing. The V and J calls and clone size come from that table; D and trimming were worked out from the DNA. Found here are 90,000 to 150,000 clones, less than 90% of them singletons; the top ten hold 7.9%. V gave up 4 bases and J gave up 0 bases, with 17 bases separating them. Germline V gene data show CDR1 as SGHRS and CDR2 as YFSETQ. The CDR3 sequence is 17 residues long. Sequenced sample: peripheral blood. This sequence originates from a man in his 70s who had recovered from COVID-19. The chain carries TRBV5-1 and TRBJ1-3, with D perhaps matching TRBD1 (6 bases). In DNA form, the CDR3 reads TGCGCCAGCAGCCTCCGATCAGTGGACAGCTCTGGAAACACCATATATTTT. This sequence encodes CASSLRSVDSSGNTIYF.